What follows describes a single TCR beta chain. Antigen: not known. The data are from a study of T cells in Graves' hyperthyroidism and ophthalmopathy. Trimming removed 6 bases at V and 7 bases at J, with 12 bases between. Germline CDR1 and CDR2: DFQATT and SNEGSKA (reference sequence). There are 12 residues in the CDR3. Findings of the study overall: Ophthalmopathy was identified by the model a median around 5.9 months ahead of onset. In the analysis, a 13 V-J model separated ophthalmopathy from stable hyperthyroidism.

TCR beta CDR3 sequences were amplified from RNA transcripts. Carried out on the TCR CDR3, a first-round RT-PCR used the HTBI primer set. TCRdb used MiXCR to reprocess the multiplex PCR reads, holding one entry per CDR3 protein. The data contain 370,000 or so distinct CDR3 sequences, approximately 13% of them singletons. Sequenced: blood. The clonotype was recovered from a man younger than 40 with Graves' hyperthyroidism that later progressed to Graves' ophthalmopathy. This chain joins TRBV20-1 and TRBJ1-4, with D maybe TRBD1 (6 bases). Here the CDR3 DNA reads TGCAGTGCCACAGGGCCCAGTGAAAAACTGTTTTTT. Amino acids: CSATGPSEKLFF.